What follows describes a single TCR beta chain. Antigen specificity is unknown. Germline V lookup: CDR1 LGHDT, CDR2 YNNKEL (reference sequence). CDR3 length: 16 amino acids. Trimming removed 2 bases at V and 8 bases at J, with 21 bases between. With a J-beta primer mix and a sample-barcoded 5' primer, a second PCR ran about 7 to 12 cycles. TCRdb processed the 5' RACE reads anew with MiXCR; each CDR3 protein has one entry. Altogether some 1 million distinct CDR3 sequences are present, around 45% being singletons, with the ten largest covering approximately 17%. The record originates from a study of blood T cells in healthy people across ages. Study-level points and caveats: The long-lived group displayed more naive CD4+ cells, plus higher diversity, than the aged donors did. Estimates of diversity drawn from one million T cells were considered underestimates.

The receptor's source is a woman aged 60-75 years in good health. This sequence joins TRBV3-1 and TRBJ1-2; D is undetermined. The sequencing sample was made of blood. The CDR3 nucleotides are TGTGCCAGCAGCCAACCTGGCCGCAACGACGCGTTAGGCTACACCTTC. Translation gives CASSQPGRNDALGYTF.